This T cell receptor (beta chain) was sequenced during a study of monozygotic twins with inflammatory bowel disease (dated by TCRdb to about 2019). Background on the whole study: In total, around 28 monozygotic twin pairs made up the full study: 19 Danish pairs, all IBD-discordant, plus nine German pairs, of which four were IBD-concordant and five were IBD-discordant. The search for disease-associated traits relied mainly on comparing, within discordant pairs, IBD patients with their genetically identical healthy co-twins. Each individual had, on average, about 151 000 unique TCRalpha sequences and 181 000 unique TCRbeta sequences available for analysis.

Study-wide findings and limitations: The results gave no support for a single strong signal or clonotype linked to IBD. Distinction between different T cell subtypes could not be achieved in the analysis. IBD patients shared fewer clonotypes with other individuals than healthy twins did, most markedly in patients showing signs of disease activity. Because patients received different immunosuppressive treatments, the repertoires may have picked up extra background noise and variability between individuals. Measured by the inverse Simpson index, TCRbeta repertoire diversity was lower in IBD patients than in their healthy co-twins. Concordant and discordant twins showed no difference in repertoire similarity, possibly because of limited statistical power.

To note about this clonotype: Its specific antigen is unknown.

The library was produced with 5' RACE. For each TCR library, about 4,000 ng of total RNA was used. For each sample, cDNA was synthesized in eight separate reactions using SMARTScribe reverse transcriptase. During cDNA synthesis, unique molecular identifiers containing a 6-nucleotide sample barcode were introduced by template switching. TCRalpha and TCRbeta cDNA was amplified in two nested PCRs of approximately 17 and 9 cycles, and bead purification was carried out after each PCR. Before amplification, the cDNA was treated with uracil DNA-glycosylase and purified using the QIAquick PCR purification kit. The second PCR added Illumina TruSeq-compatible adapters along with sample-specific barcodes. TapeStation and Qubit were used to check library quality and concentration, and 5 to 6.5 ng of each library was pooled. Pooled libraries were sequenced on an Illumina HiSeq2500 single-index Rapid Run with 2 x 100 bp reads and custom sequencing primers. In the source study's methods: UMI-based consensus assembly with MiGEC version 1.2.6 was used to correct PCR and sequencing errors. MiXCR version 2.1.1 was used to carry out V(D)J alignment, clonotype assembly and CDR3 extraction. To normalise gene usage, clonotype sharing and MAIT/NKT TCR abundance, the analysis used the top 1000, 10 000 and 20 000 clonotypes per sample. Diversity was computed as the inverse Simpson index with the vegan R package after downsampling to 27 000 UMIs. Paired Mann-Whitney U tests were applied to discordant twin pairs, with Benjamini-Hochberg correction for multiple testing. TCRdb reprocessed the sequencing reads and holds a single record per CDR3 protein sequence, with no DNA. TCRdb, not the original authors, processed these V and J calls. This sample's records show about 160,000 distinct CDR3 sequences. The ten largest clones add up to over 2.5% of the sample.

From the cysteine up to the phenylalanine, the CDR3 has a length of 14 residues. Nucleotide data are not available. The germline V gene yields SNHLY for CDR1 and FYNNEI for CDR2. From each donor, a roughly 2.5 ml peripheral blood sample was collected into PAXgene tubes and stored at -80 degrees C. Without T cell sorting, total RNA was isolated from whole blood using the PAXgene blood miRNA kit on an automated QIAcube. Deep TCRalpha and TCRbeta repertoire profiling with unique molecular barcoding was performed on peripheral blood of monozygotic twin pairs concordant or discordant for inflammatory bowel disease. Smoking habits were recorded for all twin pairs, with individuals classified as current, former or never smokers.

The V gene is TRBV2 and the J gene is TRBJ2-1; the TCRdb call, TRBD2, lacks DNA for checking. The specimen was blood. This TCR derives from a human donor with ulcerative colitis or Crohn's disease, or a healthy co-twin of an affected twin (not recorded which). The CDR3 has the sequence CASSEGLAANEQFF.